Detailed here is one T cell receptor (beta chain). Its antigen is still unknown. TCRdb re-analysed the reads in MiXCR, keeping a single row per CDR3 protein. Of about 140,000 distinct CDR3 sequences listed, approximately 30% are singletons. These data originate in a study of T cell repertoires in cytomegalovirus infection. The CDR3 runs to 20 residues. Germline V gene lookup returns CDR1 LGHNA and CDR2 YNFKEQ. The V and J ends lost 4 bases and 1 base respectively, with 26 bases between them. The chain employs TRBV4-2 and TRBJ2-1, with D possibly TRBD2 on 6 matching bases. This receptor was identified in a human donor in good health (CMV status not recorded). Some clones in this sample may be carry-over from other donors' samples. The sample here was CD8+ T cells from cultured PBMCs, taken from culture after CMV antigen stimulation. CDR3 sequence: CASSRSGTGEVLRSYNEQFF. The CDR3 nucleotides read TGTGCCAGCAGCCGGTCCGGGACGGGGGAGGTGCTAAGGTCCTACAATGAGCAGTTCTTC.